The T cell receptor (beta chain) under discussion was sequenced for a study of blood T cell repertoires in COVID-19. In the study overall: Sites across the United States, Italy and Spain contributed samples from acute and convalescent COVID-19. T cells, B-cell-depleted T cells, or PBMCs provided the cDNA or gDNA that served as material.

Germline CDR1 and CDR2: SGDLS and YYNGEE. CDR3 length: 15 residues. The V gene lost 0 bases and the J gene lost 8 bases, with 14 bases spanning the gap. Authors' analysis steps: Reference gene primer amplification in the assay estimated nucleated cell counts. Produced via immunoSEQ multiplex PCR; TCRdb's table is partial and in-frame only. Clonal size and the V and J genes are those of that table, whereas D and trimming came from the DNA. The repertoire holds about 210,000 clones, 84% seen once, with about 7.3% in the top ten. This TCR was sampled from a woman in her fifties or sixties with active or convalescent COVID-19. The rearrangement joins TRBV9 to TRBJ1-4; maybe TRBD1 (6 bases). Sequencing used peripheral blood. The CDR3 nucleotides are TGTGCCAGCAGCGTAGCGGACAGCCCCGGGGAAAAACTGTTTTTT. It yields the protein CASSVADSPGEKLFF.